This TCR beta chain was profiled in a study of PD-L1 blockade in urothelial cancer. This clone was observed a single time. CDR3 length: 13 amino acids. Germline values: CDR1 SGHTS, CDR2 YDEGEE. Trimming removed 1 base at V and 12 bases at J, with 14 bases between. This table comes from immunoSEQ multiplex PCR, and its TCRdb copy is limited to in-frame clones, with some not included. Among about 130,000 clones, around 88% were seen once, and the ten largest hold roughly 2.6%. The time point was: peripheral blood 6 weeks after treatment start. Pretreatment and on-treatment samples were taken, numbering 1 to 8 per patient.

The source material was PBMCs, sampled around atezolizumab (anti-PD-L1) treatment. This chain uses TRBV5-8 with TRBJ2-1; D possibly corresponds to TRBD2 (5 bases). The receptor comes from a man aged 50 or older with urothelial cancer. The CDR3 loop is CASSLMVDAGQFF. CDR3 bases: TGTGCCAGCAGCTTGATGGTGGACGCGGGGCAGTTCTTC.